Included here is one T cell receptor (beta chain) sequence, with context. Its antigen is still unknown. The data derive from a study of OX40 agonist ivuxolimab in advanced cancers. Study overall: Patients were dosed with the agonistic anti-OX40 (CD134) antibody ivuxolimab. Partial responses were achieved by three patients, one with hepatocellular carcinoma and two with cutaneous melanoma.

Blood got drawn at baseline, again on cycle 4 day 1, and then on cycle 7 day 1. The CDR3 contains 13 residues. CDR1 and CDR2 from the germline V gene are SGDLS and YYNGEE. Trimming took off 3 bases at V and 4 bases at J, with 8 bases between the two ends. General study points: CD4+ and CD8+ T cells in blood underwent clonal expansion by week 6 at 0.1 to 3.0 mg/kg.

Sequencing used immunoSEQ multiplex PCR; TCRdb keeps in-frame clones, though not all of them. The sample yields under 50,000 clones, approximately 92% seen once. This chain links TRBV9 with TRBJ1-5; D is undetermined. Sequenced material: CD4+ or CD8+ T cells sorted from blood, taken in a trial of the OX40 agonist ivuxolimab. The source is an adult with an advanced solid tumor such as melanoma, head and neck, liver or kidney cancer. The CDR3 nucleotides are TGTGCCAGCAGCGGGGCAGGAAATCAGCCCCAGCATTTT. The encoded protein is CASSGAGNQPQHF.